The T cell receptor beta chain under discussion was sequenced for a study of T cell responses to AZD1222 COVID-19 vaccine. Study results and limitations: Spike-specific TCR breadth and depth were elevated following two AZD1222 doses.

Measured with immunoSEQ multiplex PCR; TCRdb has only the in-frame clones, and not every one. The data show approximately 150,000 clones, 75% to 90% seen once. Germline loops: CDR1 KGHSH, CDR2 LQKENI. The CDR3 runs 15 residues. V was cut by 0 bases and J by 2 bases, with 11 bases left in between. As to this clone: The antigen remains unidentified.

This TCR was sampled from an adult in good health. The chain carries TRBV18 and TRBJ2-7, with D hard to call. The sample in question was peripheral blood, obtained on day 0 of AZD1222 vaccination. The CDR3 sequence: CASSPPWGPTYEQYF. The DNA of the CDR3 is TGTGCCAGCTCACCACCCTGGGGTCCTACCTACGAGCAGTACTTC.